This TCR beta chain was observed in a study of cytomegalovirus exposure and HLA in healthy donors. PCR primers comprised 60 Vbeta and 13 Jbeta primers. The table came from immunoSEQ multiplex PCR; TCRdb's copy has only in-frame clones and leaves some out. The sample contains under 130,000 clones, roughly 78% of which appear only once. This clone rates as medium-sized. Germline loops: CDR1 SGHDN, CDR2 FVKESK. The V and J ends lost 6 bases and 0 bases respectively, with 15 bases between them. This CDR3 is 16 amino acids long. Sequenced sample: PBMCs. The receptor was isolated from a middle-aged woman in good health and CMV-seronegative. The V gene is TRBV14, the J gene TRBJ1-3; D unresolved. Here the CDR3 reads CASSPRYLRSGNTIYF. DNA of the CDR3: TGTGCCAGCAGTCCCCGATACTTACGCTCTGGAAACACCATATATTTT.